This T cell receptor (beta chain) emerged from a study of T-cell reconstitution after alpha-beta-depleted transplantation in children. Broader study findings: Hyperexpanded clones declined; after one year, newly produced T cells mostly supplied diversity.

Turning to this clonotype: Antigen specificity is unknown.

The germline V gene has CDR1 SGDLS and CDR2 YYNGEE. The CDR3 runs 17 residues. The J segment lost 0 bases and the V segment lost 0 bases, leaving 7 bases of the junction unmatched. Unique molecular identifiers tagged the TCRbeta library. TCRdb fed the PCR reads into MiXCR, producing one record per CDR3 protein. The sample includes around 300,000 distinct CDR3 sequences, roughly 25% of them seen just once. This receptor was taken from a male patient younger than 18 who had a stem cell transplant for acute lymphoblastic leukemia, so the T cells may come from the graft donor. The sequencing here drew on PBMCs, mostly from graft donor cells, taken 180 days after TCRalphabeta/CD19-depleted stem cell transplant. The chain combines TRBV9 with TRBJ2-5; 8 bases fit TRBD2. CDR3 amino acids: CASSVGTQREYQETQYF. Written as DNA, the CDR3 is TGTGCCAGCAGCGTAGGGACCCAGCGGGAGTACCAAGAGACCCAGTACTTC.